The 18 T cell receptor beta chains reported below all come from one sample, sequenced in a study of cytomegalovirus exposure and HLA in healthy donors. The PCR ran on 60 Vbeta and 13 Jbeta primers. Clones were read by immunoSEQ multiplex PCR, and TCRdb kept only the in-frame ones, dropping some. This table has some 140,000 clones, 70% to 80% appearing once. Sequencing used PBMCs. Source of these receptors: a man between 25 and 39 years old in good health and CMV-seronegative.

The CDR3 here is CASSSNFQRQETQYF. DNA of the CDR3: TGTGCCAGCAGCTCTAACTTCCAGCGGCAAGAGACCCAGTACTTC. The chain employs TRBV7-2 and TRBJ2-5; possible D gene TRBD2, 5 bases. Germline values: CDR1 SGHTA, CDR2 FQGNSA. V lost 4 bases, J lost 2 bases, and 14 bases lay in between. CDR3 length: 15 residues.

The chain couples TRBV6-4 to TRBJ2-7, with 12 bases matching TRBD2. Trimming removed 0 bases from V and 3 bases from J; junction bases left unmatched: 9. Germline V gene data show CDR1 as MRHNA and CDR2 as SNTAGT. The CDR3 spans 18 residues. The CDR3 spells CASSDSTSGREPHYEQYF. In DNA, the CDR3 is TGTGCCAGCAGTGACTCGACTAGCGGGAGAGAACCCCACTACGAGCAGTACTTC.

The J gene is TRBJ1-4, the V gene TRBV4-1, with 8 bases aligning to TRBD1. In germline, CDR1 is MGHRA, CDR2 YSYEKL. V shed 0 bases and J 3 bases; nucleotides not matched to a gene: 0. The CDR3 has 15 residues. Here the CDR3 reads CASSQETGANEKLFF. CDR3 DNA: TGCGCCAGCAGCCAAGAGACAGGGGCTAATGAAAAACTGTTTTTT.

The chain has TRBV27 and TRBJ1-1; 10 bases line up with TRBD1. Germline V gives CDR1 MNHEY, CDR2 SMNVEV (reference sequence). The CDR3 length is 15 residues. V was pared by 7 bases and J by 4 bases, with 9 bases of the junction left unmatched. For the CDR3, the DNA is TGTGCCAGCACCACCCGGGGACAGGGGAGCACTGAAGCTTTCTTT. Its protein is CASTTRGQGSTEAFF.

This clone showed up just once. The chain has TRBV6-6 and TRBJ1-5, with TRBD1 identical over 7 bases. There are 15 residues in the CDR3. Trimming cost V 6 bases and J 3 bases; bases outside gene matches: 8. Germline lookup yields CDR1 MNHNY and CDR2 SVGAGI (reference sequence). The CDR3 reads CASRDGTAFNQPQHF. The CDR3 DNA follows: TGTGCCAGCAGAGACGGGACAGCTTTCAATCAGCCCCAGCATTTT.

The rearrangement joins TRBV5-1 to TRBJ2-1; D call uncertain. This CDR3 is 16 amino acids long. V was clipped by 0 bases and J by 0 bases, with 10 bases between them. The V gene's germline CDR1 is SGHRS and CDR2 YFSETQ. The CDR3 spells CASSLDLISSYNEQFF. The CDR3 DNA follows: TGCGCCAGCAGCTTGGACCTTATCAGCTCCTACAATGAGCAGTTCTTC.

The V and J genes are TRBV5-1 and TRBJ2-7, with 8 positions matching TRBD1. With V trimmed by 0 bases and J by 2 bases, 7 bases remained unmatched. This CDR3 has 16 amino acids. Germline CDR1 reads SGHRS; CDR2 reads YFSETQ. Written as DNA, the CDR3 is TGCGCCAGCAGCTTGGAACAGGGGGTTACCCCCTACGAGCAGTACTTC. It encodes CASSLEQGVTPYEQYF.

The CDR3 sequence: CASSLARNSAYEQYF. The CDR3 DNA follows: TGTGCCAGCAGCTTAGCCCGGAATAGCGCCTACGAGCAGTACTTC. This chain uses TRBV7-2 with TRBJ2-7; possibly TRBD2 for D (5 bases). CDR1 and CDR2 from the germline V gene are SGHTA and FQGNSA. V shed 0 bases and J shed 2 bases, with 11 bases lying between them. The CDR3 is 15 residues long. Using reference TRBV7-2 and TRBJ2-7 for the parts outside the CDR3, the full variable domain is GAGVSQSPSNKVTEKGKDVELRCDPISGHTALYWYRQSLGQGLEFLIYFQGNSAPDKSGLPSDRFSAERTGGSVSTLTIQRTQQEDSAVYLCASSLARNSAYEQYFGPGTRLTVT.

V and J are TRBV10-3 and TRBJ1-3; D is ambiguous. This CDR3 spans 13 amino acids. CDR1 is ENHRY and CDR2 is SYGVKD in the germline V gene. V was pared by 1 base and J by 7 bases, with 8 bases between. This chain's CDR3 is CAISEFTDNTIYF. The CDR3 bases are TGTGCCATCAGTGAGTTCACAGACAACACCATATATTTT.

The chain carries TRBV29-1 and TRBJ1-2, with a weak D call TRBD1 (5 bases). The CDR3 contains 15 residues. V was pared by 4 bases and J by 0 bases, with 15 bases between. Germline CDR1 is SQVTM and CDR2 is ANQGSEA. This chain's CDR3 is CSVVLPGRTNYGYTF. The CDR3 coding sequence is TGCAGCGTTGTGTTGCCAGGGAGGACTAACTATGGCTACACCTTC.

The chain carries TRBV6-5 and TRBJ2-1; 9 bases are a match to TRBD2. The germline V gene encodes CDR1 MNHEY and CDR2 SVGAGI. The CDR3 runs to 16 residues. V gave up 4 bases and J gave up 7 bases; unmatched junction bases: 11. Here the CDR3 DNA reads TGTGCCAGCAGTTCTAACTTAGCGGGAGTGGGGAATGAGCAGTTCTTC. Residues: CASSSNLAGVGNEQFF.

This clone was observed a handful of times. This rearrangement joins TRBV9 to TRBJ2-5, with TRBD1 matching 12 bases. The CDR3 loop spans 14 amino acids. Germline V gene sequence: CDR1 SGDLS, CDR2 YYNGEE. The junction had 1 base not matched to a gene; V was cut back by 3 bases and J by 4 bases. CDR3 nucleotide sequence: TGTGCCAGCAGCGCGGGACAGGGGGCAGAGACCCAGTACTTC. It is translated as CASSAGQGAETQYF.

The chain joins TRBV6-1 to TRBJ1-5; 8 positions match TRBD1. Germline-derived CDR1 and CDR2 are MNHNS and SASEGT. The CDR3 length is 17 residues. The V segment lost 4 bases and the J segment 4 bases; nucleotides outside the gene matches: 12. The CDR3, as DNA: TGTGCCAGCAGTGCGGCTCCGGGACAGGCCCCGAATCAGCCCCAGCATTTT. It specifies CASSAAPGQAPNQPQHF.

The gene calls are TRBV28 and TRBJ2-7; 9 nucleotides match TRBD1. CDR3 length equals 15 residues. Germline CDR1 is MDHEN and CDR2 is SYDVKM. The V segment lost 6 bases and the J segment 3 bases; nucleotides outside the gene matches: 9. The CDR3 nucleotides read TGTGCCAGCAGGGAAACAGGGGGCGCGGGCTACGAGCAGTACTTC. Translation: CASRETGGAGYEQYF.

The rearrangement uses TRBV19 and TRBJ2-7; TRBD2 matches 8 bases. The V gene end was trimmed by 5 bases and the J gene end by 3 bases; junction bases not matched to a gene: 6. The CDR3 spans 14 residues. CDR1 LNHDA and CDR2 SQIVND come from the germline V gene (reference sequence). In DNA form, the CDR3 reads TGTGCCAGTAGTGTGAGCGGGAGTGTCTACGAGCAGTACTTC. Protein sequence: CASSVSGSVYEQYF.

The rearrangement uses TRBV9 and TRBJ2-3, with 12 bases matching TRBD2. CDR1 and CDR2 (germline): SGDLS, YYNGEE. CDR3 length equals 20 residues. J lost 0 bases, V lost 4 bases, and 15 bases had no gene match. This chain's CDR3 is CASSSPRGLAGTSSTDTQYF. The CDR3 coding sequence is TGTGCCAGCAGCTCTCCCCGAGGACTAGCGGGAACCTCTAGCACAGATACGCAGTATTTT.

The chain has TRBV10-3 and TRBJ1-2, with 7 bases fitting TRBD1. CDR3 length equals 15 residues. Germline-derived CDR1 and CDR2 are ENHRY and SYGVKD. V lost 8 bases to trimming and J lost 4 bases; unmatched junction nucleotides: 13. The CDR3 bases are TGTGCCATCGCTTCGACAGGGTTCCCGACCTATGGCTACACCTTC. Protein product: CAIASTGFPTYGYTF.

CDR3 residues: CATTPEEKEKLFF. As DNA, the CDR3 is TGTGCCACTACGCCCGAGGAAAAGGAAAAACTGTTTTTT. V gene TRBV2 combines with J gene TRBJ1-4; D is unclear. V was pared by 10 bases and J by 8 bases, with 17 bases between. Looked up from germline, CDR1 is SNHLY and CDR2 is FYNNEI. CDR3 length: 13 amino acids.